Sequencing of this TCR beta chain was carried out in a study of beta chain features in type 1 diabetes. Study-wide context: When patients were set against healthy donors, age, gender and cell yields were similar.

V lost 4 bases to trimming and J lost 3 bases; unmatched junction nucleotides: 6. CDR1 and CDR2 from the germline V gene are SGHRS and YFSETQ. The CDR3 consists of 15 residues. Markers CD45RO/CCR7/CD25/CD127/CD95/CD27 served to sort CD4+ naive, central memory, regulatory and stem cell-like memory cells. Each of the sorted populations had a purity greater than 98%. This clone was seen once. Its antigen is unidentified. Every isolated RNA sample was fully reverse transcribed, so sequencing captured expressed TCRB transcripts. The data were produced by immunoSEQ multiplex PCR, yet TCRdb's version contains in-frame clones alone and is incomplete. The repertoire holds 400,000 to 550,000 clones, with roughly 11% as singletons. Study-level points and caveats: TCRB repertoires of naive, central memory and Treg cells appeared more similar among patients than among healthy donors.

The J gene is TRBJ2-1, the V gene TRBV5-1, with 8 bases that match TRBD2. Sequenced material: naive CD4+ T cells from blood. This TCR derives from a woman aged 18 to 35 in good health. In nucleotides, the CDR3 is TGCGCCAGCAGCGTCCTAGCGGGCAGCTACAATGAGCAGTTCTTC. Protein: CASSVLAGSYNEQFF.